Each of the 3 T cell receptor beta chains below was sequenced from the same sample in a study of T-cell reconstitution after alpha-beta-depleted transplantation in children. The authors prepared the TCRbeta library with unique molecular identifiers. TCRdb reanalysed the PCR reads using MiXCR and keeps one entry per CDR3 protein. The sample includes fewer than 750,000 distinct CDR3 sequences, over 25% of them seen just once. This sample comprised PBMCs, obtained before TCRalphabeta/CD19-depleted stem cell transplant. Receptors originate from a boy in the first two years of life with Wiskott-Aldrich syndrome, due to receive a stem cell transplant.

The chain joins TRBV12-3 or TRBV12-4 to TRBJ2-1; 8 bases line up with TRBD2. The CDR3 runs to 15 residues. The J segment lost 7 bases and the V segment lost 3 bases, leaving 8 bases of the junction unmatched. The CDR3 DNA follows: TGTGCCAGCAGTTTCGTCGGACTAGCTAGGAATGAGCAGTTCTTC. Translated: CASSFVGLARNEQFF.

This clonotype was seen a handful of times. The chain uses TRBV10-3 and TRBJ2-7, with a possible D match to TRBD2 (6 bases). CDR3 size: 13 residues. CDR1 and CDR2 from the germline V gene are ENHRY and SYGVKD. Trimming took 9 bases from V and 2 from J, leaving 14 bases between them. CDR3 DNA: TGTGCCATTACTAGCCTCCCCGCCTACGAGCAGTACTTC. Residues: CAITSLPAYEQYF.

This chain connects TRBV5-1 to TRBJ2-7; 8 positions agree with TRBD2. V was pared by 0 bases and J by 3 bases, with 5 bases of the junction left unmatched. Looked up from germline, CDR1 is SGHRS and CDR2 is YFSETQ. This CDR3 contains 15 residues. This chain's CDR3 is CASSLETSGFYEQYF. CDR3 nucleotides: TGCGCCAGCAGCTTGGAAACTAGCGGATTCTACGAGCAGTACTTC.